These 22 T cell receptor beta chains came from one sample sequenced in a study of PD-L1 blockade in urothelial cancer. Indicated time point: pretreatment peripheral blood. The assay was immunoSEQ multiplex PCR, and TCRdb's table has in-frame clones only and misses some. The sample holds around 100,000 clones, around nine tenths seen once. Source: PBMCs, taken around atezolizumab (anti-PD-L1) treatment. All receptors come from a man aged 55 to 70 with urothelial cancer.

The chain employs TRBV13 and TRBJ2-1, with 13 bases identical to TRBD2. V was pared by 4 bases and J by 7 bases, with 4 bases of the junction left unmatched. CDR3 length equals 15 residues. Germline CDR1 reads PRHDT; CDR2 reads FYEKMQ (reference sequence). The CDR3 protein is CASSYGLAGANEQFF. CDR3 DNA: TGTGCCAGCAGCTACGGACTAGCGGGAGCTAATGAGCAGTTCTTC.

This chain joins TRBV28 and TRBJ2-5; tentatively, D is TRBD1 (7 bases). This CDR3 region has 17 residues. The V end lost 1 base, the J end lost 4 bases, and 19 bases lay between the germline ends. From germline, CDR1 is MDHEN and CDR2 SYDVKM. The CDR3 DNA reads TGTGCCAGCAGTTTATCCTGGGCCGGGACAGCGGGAGAGACCCAGTACTTC. It translates to CASSLSWAGTAGETQYF.

The chain employs TRBV18 and TRBJ2-2, with D possibly matching TRBD2 (6 bases). Per germline, CDR1 KGHSH and CDR2 LQKENI. Between the trimmed V and J ends, which lost 2 bases and 5 bases, there was a span of 18 bases. The CDR3 consists of 17 residues. CDR3 sequence reads: CASSPIRPGAGTGELFF. Written as DNA, the CDR3 is TGTGCCAGCTCACCAATCCGGCCGGGAGCGGGTACCGGGGAGCTGTTTTTT.

The chain is built from TRBV28 and TRBJ2-7, with 12 nucleotides matching TRBD2. The CDR3 runs to 17 residues. The ends lost 6 bases at V and 3 bases at J; junction bases unmatched: 12. Germline CDR1 reads MDHEN; CDR2 reads SYDVKM. CDR3 region: CASSYSPLAGGLYEQYF. In DNA, the CDR3 is TGTGCCAGCAGCTACTCCCCACTAGCGGGAGGTCTCTACGAGCAGTACTTC. The full variable domain, its missing parts supplied by reference TRBV28 and TRBJ2-7, is DVKVTQSSRYLVKRTGEKVFLECVQDMDHENMFWYRQDPGLGLRLIYFSYDVKMKEKGDIPEGYSVSREKKERFSLILESASTNQTSMYLCASSYSPLAGGLYEQYFGPGTRLTVT.

This clone has more than one count but fewer than ten. The chain has TRBV5-5 and TRBJ2-2; TRBD2 matches at 8 bases. CDR3 length equals 15 residues. The germline gives CDR1 SGHKS, CDR2 YYEKEE (reference sequence). V was pared by 4 bases and J by 5 bases, with 7 bases of the junction left unmatched. The CDR3 is CASSGSGSGTGELFF. The CDR3 DNA follows: TGTGCCAGCAGCGGGAGCGGGAGCGGGACCGGGGAGCTGTTTTTT.

The rearrangement links TRBV27 to TRBJ1-2; tentatively, D is TRBD1 (6 bases). There are 15 residues in the CDR3. V shed 0 bases and J shed 5 bases, with 13 bases lying between them. Germline CDR1 MNHEY, CDR2 SMNVEV (reference sequence). The CDR3 loop reads CASSLSLRGGYGYTF. The CDR3 DNA sequence: TGTGCCAGCAGTTTATCCCTCAGGGGAGGGTATGGCTACACCTTC.

The chain uses TRBV2 and TRBJ2-7; D gene uncertain. The CDR3 covers 12 residues. Trimming shortened V by 8 bases and J by 0 bases, and 8 bases separated the two germline ends. The germline CDR1 and CDR2 sequences are SNHLY and FYNNEI. The CDR3 protein is CASSRSSYEQYF. The CDR3 DNA follows: TGTGCCAGCTCGCGGAGCTCCTACGAGCAGTACTTC.

The chain carries TRBV19 and TRBJ2-2; a weak D match, TRBD2 (5 bases). Per germline, CDR1 LNHDA and CDR2 SQIVND (reference sequence). The CDR3 has 14 amino acids. The V and J ends lost 9 bases and 5 bases respectively, with 16 bases between them. The CDR3 region has the DNA TGTGCCAGCGTCAAATCAGCGGCAACCGGGGAGCTGTTTTTT. Amino acids: CASVKSAATGELFF.

The genes are TRBV2 and TRBJ2-2; 10 positions match TRBD1. Germline V gives CDR1 SNHLY, CDR2 FYNNEI. This CDR3 has 14 amino acids. The ends lost 6 bases at V and 6 bases at J; junction bases unmatched: 4. This chain's CDR3 is CASRMTGGPGELFF. DNA for the CDR3: TGTGCCAGCAGGATGACAGGGGGCCCCGGGGAGCTGTTTTTT.

The V and J genes are TRBV4-2 and TRBJ2-2; unclear D gene. The CDR3 runs to 14 residues. Germline assignment: CDR1 LGHNA and CDR2 YNFKEQ. V lost 6 bases and J lost 7, with 15 bases in between. The CDR3 coding sequence is TGTGCCAGCAGTCTCGAAGTGGGCAGCGGGGAGCTGTTTTTT. Translating gives CASSLEVGSGELFF.

The chain combines TRBV6-5 with TRBJ2-1, with D possibly TRBD1 on 6 matching bases. This CDR3 comprises 15 residues. V lost 4 bases and J 3 bases, leaving 13 bases between the germline ends. Germline CDR1 is MNHEY and CDR2 is SVGAGI. CDR3 DNA sequence: TGTGCCAGCAGTTTGGGGGCCCCCGTCTACAATGAGCAGTTCTTC. Residues: CASSLGAPVYNEQFF.

The chain combines TRBV11-2 with TRBJ1-1, with D maybe TRBD1 (6 bases). The CDR3 is 13 amino acids. Trimming cost V 5 bases and J 5 bases, with 12 bases left between them. Per germline, CDR1 SGHAT and CDR2 FQNNGV. The CDR3 sequence is CASSRQAETEAFF. The CDR3 nucleotides are TGTGCCAGCAGCCGACAGGCTGAAACTGAAGCTTTCTTT.

This chain uses TRBV11-2 with TRBJ2-5; 7 positions agree with TRBD2. This CDR3 has 15 amino acids. V trimming: 5 bases; J trimming: 5 bases; junction bases outside the gene matches: 11. Germline-derived CDR1 and CDR2 are SGHAT and FQNNGV. CDR3 residues: CASSPYSGGGETQYF. The DNA of the CDR3 is TGTGCCAGCAGCCCATATAGTGGGGGAGGGGAGACCCAGTACTTC.

The chain links TRBV19 to TRBJ1-2; D is uncertain. CDR3 length equals 16 residues. Germline CDR1 and CDR2: LNHDA and SQIVND (reference sequence). V lost 5 bases and J lost 0, with 16 bases in between. The CDR3 region is CASSVMRQPANYGYTF. Written as DNA, the CDR3 is TGTGCCAGTAGTGTCATGAGGCAGCCAGCTAACTATGGCTACACCTTC.

The chain has TRBV11-2 and TRBJ2-1, with a tentative D call TRBD2 (6 bases). Germline values: CDR1 SGHAT, CDR2 FQNNGV. Trimming left V 10 bases short and J 3 bases short, with 13 bases between. The CDR3 is 13 residues long. Here the CDR3 reads CATYGGNYNEQFF. The CDR3 nucleotides are TGTGCCACCTATGGGGGGAACTACAATGAGCAGTTCTTC.

In its sample, this clone was seen once. The chain carries TRBV30 and TRBJ2-1, with D possibly matching TRBD1 (7 bases). The V gene lost 2 bases and the J gene lost 13 bases, with 18 bases spanning the gap. The CDR3 length is 13 residues. Germline CDR1 is GTSNPN and CDR2 is SVGIG (reference sequence). CDR3 loop: CAWSPDRKGGQFF. The CDR3 DNA reads TGTGCCTGGAGTCCGGACAGGAAGGGGGGACAGTTCTTC.

V usage is TRBV29-1 and J usage is TRBJ1-1; 7 positions agree with TRBD1. This CDR3 has 12 residues. The V gene's germline CDR1 is SQVTM and CDR2 ANQGSEA. Trimming at V came to 6 bases and at J to 2 bases, leaving 3 bases not matched to a gene. CDR3 sequence (DNA): TGCAGCGTGGACAGGACTAACACTGAAGCTTTCTTT. As protein: CSVDRTNTEAFF.

The chain links TRBV6-5 to TRBJ1-1; D may be TRBD1 (6 bases). The CDR3 has 14 amino acids. CDR1 is MNHEY and CDR2 is SVGAGI in the germline V gene. Trimming removed 6 bases at V and 1 base at J, with 12 bases between. CDR3 bases: TGTGCCAGCAGCCGCCCGACAGGGAACACTGAAGCTTTCTTT. Its translation is CASSRPTGNTEAFF.

This chain joins TRBV19 and TRBJ1-5; 8 nucleotides agree with TRBD1. Germline V gene data show CDR1 as LNHDA and CDR2 as SQIVND (reference sequence). The trim removed 9 bases at V and 2 bases at J, leaving 12 bases unmatched. CDR3 size: 16 residues. The CDR3 protein is CARLFQGAEGNQPQHF. Written as DNA, the CDR3 is TGTGCCAGACTATTTCAGGGGGCGGAAGGCAATCAGCCCCAGCATTTT.

The gene calls are TRBV11-3 and TRBJ1-1; a weak D match, TRBD1 (5 bases). Trimming cost V 5 bases and J 4 bases, with 8 bases left between them. The CDR3 loop spans 12 amino acids. Germline V gene lookup returns CDR1 SGHNT and CDR2 YENEEA. DNA for the CDR3: TGTGCCAGCAGCCCCGGGGGCACTGAAGCTTTCTTT. Its translation is CASSPGGTEAFF.

This clone showed up just once. The J gene is TRBJ2-3, the V gene TRBV9; TRBD2 aligns across 8 bases. Germline V gene lookup returns CDR1 SGDLS and CDR2 YYNGEE. This CDR3 region has 15 residues. The ends lost 3 bases at V and 1 base at J; junction bases unmatched: 4. The CDR3 sequence: CASSATAGGTDTQYF. In DNA form, the CDR3 reads TGTGCCAGCAGCGCTACAGCGGGGGGCACAGATACGCAGTATTTT.

V is TRBV6-6 and J is TRBJ2-2; 9 nucleotides line up with TRBD1. The germline gives CDR1 MNHNY, CDR2 SVGAGI (reference sequence). V was clipped by 6 bases and J by 8 bases; unmatched bases: 7. The CDR3 loop spans 14 amino acids. The CDR3 bases are TGTGCCAGCAGCGTACAGGGGGCCAAAGGGGAGCTGTTTTTT. The encoded protein is CASSVQGAKGELFF.